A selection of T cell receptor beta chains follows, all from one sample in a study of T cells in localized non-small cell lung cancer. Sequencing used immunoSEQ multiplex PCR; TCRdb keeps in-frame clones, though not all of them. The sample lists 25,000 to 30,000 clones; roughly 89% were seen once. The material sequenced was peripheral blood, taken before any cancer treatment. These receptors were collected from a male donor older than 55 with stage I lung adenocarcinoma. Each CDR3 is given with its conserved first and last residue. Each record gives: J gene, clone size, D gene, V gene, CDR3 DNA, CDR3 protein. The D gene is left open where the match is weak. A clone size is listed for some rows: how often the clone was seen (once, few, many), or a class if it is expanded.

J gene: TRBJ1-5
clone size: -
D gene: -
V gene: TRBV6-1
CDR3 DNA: TGTGCCAGCCGGGGGCAGGTTAATCAGCCCCAGCATTTT
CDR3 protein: CASRGQVNQPQHF

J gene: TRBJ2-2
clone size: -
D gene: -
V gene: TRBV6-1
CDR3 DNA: TGTGCCAGCAGTGAACTCAGGACCGGGGAGCTGTTTTTT
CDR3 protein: CASSELRTGELFF

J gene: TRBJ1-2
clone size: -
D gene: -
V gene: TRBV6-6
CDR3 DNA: TGTGCCAGCAATAACCAGGGTTATGGCTACACCTTC
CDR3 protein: CASNNQGYGYTF

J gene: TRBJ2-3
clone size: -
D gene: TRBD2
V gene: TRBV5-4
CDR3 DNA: TGTGCCAGCAGCTTACTAGCGGGGGGGACAGATACGCAGTATTTT
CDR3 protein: CASSLLAGGTDTQYF

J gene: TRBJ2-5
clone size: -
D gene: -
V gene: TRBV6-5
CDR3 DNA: TGTGCCAGCAGTTACTCTCAAGCGGTGGAGACCCAGTACTTC
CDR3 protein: CASSYSQAVETQYF

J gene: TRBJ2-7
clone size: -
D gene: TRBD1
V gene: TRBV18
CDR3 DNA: TGTGCCAGCTCGGGGCAGGGGGACACCTACGAGCAGTACTTC
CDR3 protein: CASSGQGDTYEQYF

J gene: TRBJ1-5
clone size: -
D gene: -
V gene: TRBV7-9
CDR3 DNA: TGTGCCAGCAGCTTGGGCAGGGATTCTAGACAGCCCCAGCATTTT
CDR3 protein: CASSLGRDSRQPQHF

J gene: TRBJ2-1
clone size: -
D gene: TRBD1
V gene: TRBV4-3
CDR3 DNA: TGCGCCAGCAGCCAAGTCCAGGGGGCCAAGTTCTTC
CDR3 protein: CASSQVQGAKFF

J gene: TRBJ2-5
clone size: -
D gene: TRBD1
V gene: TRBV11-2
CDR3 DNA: TGTGCCAGCAGCCCGTGGACAGGGATCCAAGAGACCCAGTACTTC
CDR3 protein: CASSPWTGIQETQYF

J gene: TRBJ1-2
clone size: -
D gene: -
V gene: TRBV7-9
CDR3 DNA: TGTGCCAGCAGCTTAGTCGAAGTCGATGGCTACACCTTC
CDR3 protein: CASSLVEVDGYTF

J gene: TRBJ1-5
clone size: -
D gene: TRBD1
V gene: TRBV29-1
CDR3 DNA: TGCAGCGTACGACAGGGGGGGGATCAGCCCCAGCATTTT
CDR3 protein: CSVRQGGDQPQHF

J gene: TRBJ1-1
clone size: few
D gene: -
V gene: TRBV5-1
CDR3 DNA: TGCGCCAGCAGCTTGGACAGACCGAACACTGAAGCTTTCTTT
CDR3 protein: CASSLDRPNTEAFF

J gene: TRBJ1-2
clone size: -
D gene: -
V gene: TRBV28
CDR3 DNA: TGTGCCAGCAGTTTACAACCCATAATTTATGGCTACACCTTC
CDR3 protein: CASSLQPIIYGYTF

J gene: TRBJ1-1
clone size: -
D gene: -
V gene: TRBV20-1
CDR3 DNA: TGCAGTGCTAACAGGGAGACAAAAGCTTTCTTT
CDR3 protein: CSANRETKAFF

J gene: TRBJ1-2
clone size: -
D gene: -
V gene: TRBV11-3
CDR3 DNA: TGTGCCAGCAGCACCCTGGGAGGTGACTATGGCTACACCTTC
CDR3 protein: CASSTLGGDYGYTF

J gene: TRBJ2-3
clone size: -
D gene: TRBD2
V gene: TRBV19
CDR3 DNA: TGTGCCAGTCAAAGGGGCGTAGCGGGGGGCGGCTACGATACGCAGTATTTT
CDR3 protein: CASQRGVAGGGYDTQYF

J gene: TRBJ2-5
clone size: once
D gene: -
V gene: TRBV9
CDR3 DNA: TGTGCCAGCAGCGTATCGACTAAACAAGAGACCCAGTACTTC
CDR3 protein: CASSVSTKQETQYF

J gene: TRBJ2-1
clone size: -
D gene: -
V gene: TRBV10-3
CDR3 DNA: TGTGCCATCAGTGAGTCACCCGACTCCGATGAGCAGTTCTTC
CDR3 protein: CAISESPDSDEQFF

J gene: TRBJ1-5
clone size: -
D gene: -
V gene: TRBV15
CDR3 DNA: TGTGCCACCAGCAGAGGACAGGCGGGTCAGCCCCAGCATTTT
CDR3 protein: CATSRGQAGQPQHF

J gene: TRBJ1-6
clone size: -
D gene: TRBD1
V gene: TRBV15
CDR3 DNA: TGTGCCACCAGCTGGACAGGGAATTCACCCCTCCACTTT
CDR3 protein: CATSWTGNSPLHF

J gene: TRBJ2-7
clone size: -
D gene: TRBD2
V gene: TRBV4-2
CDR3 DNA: TGTGCCAGCAGCCAAGAAGCGGGGGGGATATACGAGCAGTACTTC
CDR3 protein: CASSQEAGGIYEQYF

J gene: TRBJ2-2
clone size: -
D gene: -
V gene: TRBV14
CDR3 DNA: TGTGCCAGCAGCCACGTAGTTCGGCCAGACACCGGGGAGCTGTTTTTT
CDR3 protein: CASSHVVRPDTGELFF

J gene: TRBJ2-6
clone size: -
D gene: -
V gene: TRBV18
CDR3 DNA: TGTGCCAGCTCACCACGACGGCTAGGCTCTGGGGCCAACGTCCTGACTTTC
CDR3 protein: CASSPRRLGSGANVLTF

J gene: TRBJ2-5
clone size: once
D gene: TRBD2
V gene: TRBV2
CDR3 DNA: TGTGCCAGCAGTCTCGCGGGGGGGTCCAAAGAGACCCAGTACTTC
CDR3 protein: CASSLAGGSKETQYF

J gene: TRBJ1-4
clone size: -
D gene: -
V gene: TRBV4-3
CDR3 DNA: TGCGCCAGCAGCCAAGAATTGAGGGCAGGACCTTCACCGTATGAAAAACTGTTTTTT
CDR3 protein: CASSQELRAGPSPYEKLFF

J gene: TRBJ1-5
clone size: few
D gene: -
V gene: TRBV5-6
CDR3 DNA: TGTGCCAGCAGCTTGTGGTGGGGGAGGCAGCCCCAGCATTTT
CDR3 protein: CASSLWWGRQPQHF

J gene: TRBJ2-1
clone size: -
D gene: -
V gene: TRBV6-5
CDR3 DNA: TGTGCCAGCAGTTACGTGTGGGGGGGCGGGAATGAGCAGTTCTTC
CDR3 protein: CASSYVWGGGNEQFF

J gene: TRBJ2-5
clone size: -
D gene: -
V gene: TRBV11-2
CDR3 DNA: TGTGCCAGCAGCTCCTTGGGTCTTTACCAAGAGACCCAGTACTTC
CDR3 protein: CASSSLGLYQETQYF

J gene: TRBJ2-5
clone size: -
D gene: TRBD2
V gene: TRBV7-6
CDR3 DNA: TGTGCCAGCAGCCCCACTAGGACTAGCCCAAAACAAGAGACCCAGTACTTC
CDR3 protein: CASSPTRTSPKQETQYF

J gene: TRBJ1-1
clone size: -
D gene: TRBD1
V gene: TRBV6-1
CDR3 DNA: TGTGCCAGCAGTGAAGATCCCAGGGGGCAGAATGAAGCTTTCTTT
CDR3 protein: CASSEDPRGQNEAFF

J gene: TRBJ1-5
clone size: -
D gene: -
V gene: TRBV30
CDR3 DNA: TGTGCCTGGAGTGGAGGAATCAATCAGCCCCAGCATTTT
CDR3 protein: CAWSGGINQPQHF

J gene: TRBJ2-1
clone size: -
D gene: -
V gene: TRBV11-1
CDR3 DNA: TGTGCCAGCAGCTTAGATGGCGGGGGCCCTTACAATGAGCAGTTCTTC
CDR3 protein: CASSLDGGGPYNEQFF

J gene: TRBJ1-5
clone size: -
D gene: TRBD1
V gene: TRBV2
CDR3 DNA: TGTGCCAGCAGCGCGACAGGGGGCTTCCTCGGACAGCCCCAGCATTTT
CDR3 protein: CASSATGGFLGQPQHF

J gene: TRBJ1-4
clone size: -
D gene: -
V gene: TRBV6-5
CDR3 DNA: TGTGCCAGCAGCCTCCGTGCATCTAATGAAAAACTGTTTTTT
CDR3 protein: CASSLRASNEKLFF

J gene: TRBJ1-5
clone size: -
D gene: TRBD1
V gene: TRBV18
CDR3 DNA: TGTGCCAGCTCACTCGGACAGGGGGACCAGCCCCAGCATTTT
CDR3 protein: CASSLGQGDQPQHF

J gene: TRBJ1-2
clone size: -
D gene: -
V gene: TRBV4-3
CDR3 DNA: TGCGCCAGCAGCCAGCGCCCCGCGGCCCCAGGGCCCTATGGCTACACCTTC
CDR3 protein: CASSQRPAAPGPYGYTF

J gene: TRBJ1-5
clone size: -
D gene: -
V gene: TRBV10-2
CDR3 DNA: TGCGCCAGCAGTGGGGCAGTTAATCAGCCCCAGCATTTT
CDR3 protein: CASSGAVNQPQHF

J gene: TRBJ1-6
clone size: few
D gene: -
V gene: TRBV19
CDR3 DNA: TGTGCCACCGCGAGGGGCATAAATTCACCCCTCCACTTT
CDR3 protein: CATARGINSPLHF

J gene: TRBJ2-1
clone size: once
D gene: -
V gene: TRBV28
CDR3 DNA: TGTGCCAGCACCGAACTACCCCTTCGGTCCTACAATGAGCAGTTCTTC
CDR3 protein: CASTELPLRSYNEQFF

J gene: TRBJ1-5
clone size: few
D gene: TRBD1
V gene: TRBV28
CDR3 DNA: TGTGCCAGCAATGACAGGGGCTACAATCAGCCCCAGCATTTT
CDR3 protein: CASNDRGYNQPQHF

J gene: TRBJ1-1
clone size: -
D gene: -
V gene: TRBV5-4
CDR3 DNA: TGTGCCAGCAGCTTGGTTGGGGAGGGGAACACTGAAGCTTTCTTT
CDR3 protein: CASSLVGEGNTEAFF

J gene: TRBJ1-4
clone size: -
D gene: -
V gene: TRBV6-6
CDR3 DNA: TGTGCCAGCAGTTGGGAGGGCATAAGAGAAAAACTGTTTTTT
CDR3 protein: CASSWEGIREKLFF

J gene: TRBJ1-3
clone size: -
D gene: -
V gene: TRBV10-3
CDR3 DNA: TGTGCCATCAGTGACGGACAGACTGGAAACACCATATATTTT
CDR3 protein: CAISDGQTGNTIYF

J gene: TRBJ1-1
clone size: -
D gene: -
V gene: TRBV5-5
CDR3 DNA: TGTGCCAGCAGCCGCGGACTTGGTACTGAAGCTTTCTTT
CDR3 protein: CASSRGLGTEAFF

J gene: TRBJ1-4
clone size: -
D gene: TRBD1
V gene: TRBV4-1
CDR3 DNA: TGCGCCAGCAGACGGGACAGGGGTTTTGATAATGAAAAACTGTTTTTT
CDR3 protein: CASRRDRGFDNEKLFF

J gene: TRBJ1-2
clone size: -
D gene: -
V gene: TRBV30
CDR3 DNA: TGTGCCTGGAGTGTGGGCAATGGCTACACCTTC
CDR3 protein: CAWSVGNGYTF

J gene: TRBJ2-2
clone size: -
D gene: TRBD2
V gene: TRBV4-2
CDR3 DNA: TGTGCCAGCAGCCAAGATGGGCGAGCGGGGGGATCGGGCACCGGGGAGCTGTTTTTT
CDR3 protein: CASSQDGRAGGSGTGELFF